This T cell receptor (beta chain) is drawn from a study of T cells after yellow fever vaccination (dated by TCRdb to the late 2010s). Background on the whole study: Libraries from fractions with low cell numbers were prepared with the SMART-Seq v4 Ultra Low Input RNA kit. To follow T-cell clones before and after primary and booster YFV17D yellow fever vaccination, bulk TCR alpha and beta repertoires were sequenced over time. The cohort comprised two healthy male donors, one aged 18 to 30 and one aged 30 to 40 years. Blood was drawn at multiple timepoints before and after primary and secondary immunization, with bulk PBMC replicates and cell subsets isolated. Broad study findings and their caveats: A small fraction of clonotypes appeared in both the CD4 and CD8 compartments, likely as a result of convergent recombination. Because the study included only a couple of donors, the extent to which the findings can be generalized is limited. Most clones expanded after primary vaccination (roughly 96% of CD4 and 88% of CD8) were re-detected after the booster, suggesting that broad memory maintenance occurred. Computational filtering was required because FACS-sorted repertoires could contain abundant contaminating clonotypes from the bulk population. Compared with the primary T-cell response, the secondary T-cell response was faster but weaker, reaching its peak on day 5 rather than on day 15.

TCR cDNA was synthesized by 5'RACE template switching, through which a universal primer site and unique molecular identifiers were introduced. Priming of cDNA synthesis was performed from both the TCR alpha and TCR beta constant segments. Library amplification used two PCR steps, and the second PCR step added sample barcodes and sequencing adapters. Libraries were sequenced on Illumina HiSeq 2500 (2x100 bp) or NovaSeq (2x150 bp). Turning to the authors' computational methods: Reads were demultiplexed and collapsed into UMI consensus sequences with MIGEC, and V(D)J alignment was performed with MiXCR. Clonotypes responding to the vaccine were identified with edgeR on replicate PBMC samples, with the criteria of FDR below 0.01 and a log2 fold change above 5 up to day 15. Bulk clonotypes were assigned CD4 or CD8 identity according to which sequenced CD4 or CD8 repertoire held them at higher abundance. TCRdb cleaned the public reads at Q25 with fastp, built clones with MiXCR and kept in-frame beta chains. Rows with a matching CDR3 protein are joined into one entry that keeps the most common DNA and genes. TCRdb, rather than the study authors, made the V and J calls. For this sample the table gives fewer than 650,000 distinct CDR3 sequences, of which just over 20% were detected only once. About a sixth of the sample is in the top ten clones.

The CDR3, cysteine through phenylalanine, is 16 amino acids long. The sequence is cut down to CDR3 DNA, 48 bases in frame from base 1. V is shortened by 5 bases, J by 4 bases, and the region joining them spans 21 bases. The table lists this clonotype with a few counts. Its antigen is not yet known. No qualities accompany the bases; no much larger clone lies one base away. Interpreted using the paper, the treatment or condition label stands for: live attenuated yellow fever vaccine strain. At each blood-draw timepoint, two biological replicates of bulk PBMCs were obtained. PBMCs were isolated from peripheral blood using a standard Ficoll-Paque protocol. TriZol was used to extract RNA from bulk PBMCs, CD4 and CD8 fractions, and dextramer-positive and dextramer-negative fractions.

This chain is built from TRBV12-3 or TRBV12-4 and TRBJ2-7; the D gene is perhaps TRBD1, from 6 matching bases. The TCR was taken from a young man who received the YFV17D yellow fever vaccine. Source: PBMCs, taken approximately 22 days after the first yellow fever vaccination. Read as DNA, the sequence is TGTGCCAGCAGTCCGAGATCTAGGGGGTTTAGGTACGAGCAGTACTTC. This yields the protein CASSPRSRGFRYEQYF.